The 23 T cell receptor beta chains below were found in one sample sequenced in a study of cytomegalovirus exposure and HLA in healthy donors. The primer mix had 60 Vbeta and 13 Jbeta primers. Sequencing was performed with immunoSEQ multiplex PCR; in TCRdb, only in-frame clones are kept and a portion is missing. The sample has 120,000 or so clones, 83% seen once. Sequenced material: PBMCs. These receptors were taken from a woman between 40 and 55 years old in good health and CMV-seropositive.

The gene calls are TRBV25-1 and TRBJ2-7; weak D call: TRBD2 (6 bases). The V end was cut by 2 bases, the J end by 5 bases, with 19 bases between. The CDR3 has 16 amino acids. Germline V gene data show CDR1 as MGHDK and CDR2 as SYGVNS. The CDR3 coding sequence is TGTGCCAGCAGTGAACAGTCGTTCGGGAGTTTCCACGAGCAGTACTTC. This translates into CASSEQSFGSFHEQYF.

The CDR3 sequence is CASSQVEYNEQFF. CDR3 coding DNA: TGCGCCAGCAGCCAAGTAGAATACAATGAGCAGTTCTTC. The gene calls are TRBV4-3 and TRBJ2-1; D gene uncertain. The CDR3 is 13 amino acids. The V gene's germline CDR1 is LGHNA and CDR2 YSLEER. Trimming left V 1 base short and J 4 bases short, with 5 bases between.

This rearrangement joins TRBV11-3 to TRBJ2-1, with a weak D call TRBD2 (5 bases). The V end lost 2 bases, the J end lost 7 bases, and 12 bases lay between the germline ends. This CDR3 has 14 residues. Per the germline V gene, CDR1 is SGHNT and CDR2 is YENEEA. In nucleotides, the CDR3 is TGTGCCAGCAGCTTACCTACTCGGACTAATGAGCAGTTCTTC. It yields the protein CASSLPTRTNEQFF.

The V gene is TRBV9, the J gene TRBJ2-3, with D perhaps TRBD1 (7 bases). Germline V CDR1 and CDR2: SGDLS, YYNGEE. The ends were cut back, 3 bases at V and 4 bases at J, with 12 bases in the middle. This CDR3 is built from 14 residues. As DNA, the CDR3 is TGTGCCAGCAGCGATAGCAGGGGGGCAGATACGCAGTATTTT. It codes for CASSDSRGADTQYF.

The chain links TRBV7-9 to TRBJ2-1; 10 bases are shared with TRBD2. CDR3 size: 18 residues. The germline CDR1 and CDR2 sequences are SEHNR and FQNEAQ (reference sequence). The junction had 12 bases not matched to a gene; V was cut back by 5 bases and J by 2 bases. CDR3 amino acids: CASSTDFGLADTYNEQFF. CDR3 nucleotides: TGTGCCAGCAGCACTGACTTTGGACTAGCGGATACCTACAATGAGCAGTTCTTC.

This chain uses TRBV28 with TRBJ1-2, with a tentative D call TRBD1 (6 bases). CDR1 and CDR2 (germline): MDHEN, SYDVKM. The CDR3 covers 17 residues. V lost 1 base and J 6 bases, leaving 21 bases between the germline ends. CDR3 DNA: TGTGCCAGCAGTTTATTGTTAGGGGGTCAGGGGCTCGATGGCTACACCTTC. Translated, it gives CASSLLLGGQGLDGYTF.

The J gene is TRBJ2-1, the V gene TRBV10-3, with D maybe TRBD1 (7 bases). Germline lookup yields CDR1 ENHRY and CDR2 SYGVKD. Trimming took 3 bases from V and 5 from J, leaving 14 bases between them. The CDR3 loop spans 15 amino acids. The CDR3 loop reads CAISERQGGNNEQFF. The CDR3 nucleotides are TGTGCCATCAGTGAAAGACAGGGAGGTAACAATGAGCAGTTCTTC.

The chain employs TRBV7-9 and TRBJ1-1; D is perhaps TRBD1 (6 bases). The CDR3 consists of 13 residues. From germline, CDR1 is SEHNR and CDR2 FQNEAQ (reference sequence). V lost 6 bases and J 3 bases, leaving 11 bases between the germline ends. CDR3 residues: CASRGGADTEAFF. The CDR3 nucleotides read TGTGCCAGCAGAGGGGGGGCGGACACTGAAGCTTTCTTT.

The V and J genes are TRBV5-1 and TRBJ1-2, with TRBD1 identical over 7 bases. V was pared by 4 bases and J by 3 bases, with 15 bases of the junction left unmatched. The germline V gene encodes CDR1 SGHRS and CDR2 YFSETQ. This CDR3 is 17 amino acids long. CDR3: CASSLPTSARGDYGYTF. CDR3 nucleotides: TGCGCCAGCAGCCTCCCTACCTCGGCCAGGGGGGACTATGGCTACACCTTC.

The chain recombines TRBV18 with TRBJ2-3, with TRBD2 as a possible D gene (5 bases). This CDR3 contains 16 residues. V was trimmed by 3 bases and J by 0 bases, leaving 13 bases between them. Germline CDR1 KGHSH, CDR2 LQKENI. The chain's CDR3 is CASSPRSVASTDTQYF. In nucleotides, the CDR3 is TGTGCCAGCTCACCCCGTAGCGTGGCTAGCACAGATACGCAGTATTTT.

The rearrangement joins TRBV2 to TRBJ1-2, with no clear D. The CDR3 has 15 amino acids. Deletions cut 3 bases from V and 7 bases from J, with 18 bases between. Germline V gives CDR1 SNHLY, CDR2 FYNNEI. The CDR3 protein is CASSDQVDTNRGYTF. CDR3 nucleotide sequence: TGTGCCAGCAGTGATCAGGTCGACACAAACCGTGGCTACACCTTC.

The chain uses TRBV30 and TRBJ2-3, with 8 bases fitting TRBD1. The germline V gene encodes CDR1 GTSNPN and CDR2 SVGIG (reference sequence). Losses at the gene ends were 3 bases for V and 4 bases for J; bases not matched to a gene: 12. There are 16 residues in the CDR3. The CDR3 region is CAWRLTGGSLADTQYF. CDR3 nucleotide sequence: TGTGCCTGGAGACTAACAGGGGGTTCGCTGGCAGATACGCAGTATTTT.

This chain uses TRBV19 with TRBJ2-7; 8 bases match TRBD1. Trimming cost V 3 bases and J 1 base; bases outside gene matches: 2. CDR1 is LNHDA and CDR2 is SQIVND in the germline V gene (reference sequence). CDR3 size: 14 residues. Here the CDR3 reads CASSIRGPSYEQYF. The DNA for the CDR3 is TGTGCCAGTAGTATCAGGGGGCCATCCTACGAGCAGTACTTC. Based on the CDR3 plus reference TRBV19 and TRBJ2-7, the full variable domain is DGGITQSPKYLFRKEGQNVTLSCEQNLNHDAMYWYRQDPGQGLRLIYYSQIVNDFQKGDIAEGYSVSREKKESFPLTVTSAQKNPTAFYLCASSIRGPSYEQYFGPGTRLTVT.

The rearrangement uses TRBV29-1 and TRBJ2-1; 8 bases map to TRBD1. The trim removed 6 bases at V and 2 bases at J, leaving 6 bases unmatched. CDR3 length: 14 residues. Germline assignment: CDR1 SQVTM and CDR2 ANQGSEA. CDR3 DNA sequence: TGCAGCGTCCCGGACAGGGAGACCTACAATGAGCAGTTCTTC. It is translated as CSVPDRETYNEQFF.

The V and J genes are TRBV5-8 and TRBJ2-1, with D possibly matching TRBD2 (6 bases). Germline CDR1 SGHTS, CDR2 YDEGEE. With 4 bases removed from V and 6 bases from J, the gap between germline ends came to 11 bases. This CDR3 is built from 13 residues. The CDR3 loop is CASSGVGGNEQFF. For the CDR3, the DNA is TGTGCCAGCAGCGGAGTCGGGGGCAATGAGCAGTTCTTC.

This clone was detected only once. V usage is TRBV5-6 and J usage is TRBJ1-4, with D hard to call. V was trimmed by 2 bases and J by 0 bases, leaving 14 bases between them. The CDR3 consists of 17 residues. Germline-derived CDR1 and CDR2 are SGHDT and YYEEEE. The CDR3 DNA reads TGTGCCAGCAGCTTAATGGGAGATACCGCAACTAATGAAAAACTGTTTTTT. It yields the protein CASSLMGDTATNEKLFF.

The table lists this clone with a few counts. This chain uses TRBV11-3 with TRBJ2-7; 12 bases agree with TRBD2. The CDR3 has 16 amino acids. J lost 2 bases, V lost 5 bases, and 7 bases had no gene match. Germline-derived CDR1 and CDR2 are SGHNT and YENEEA. The CDR3: CASSPRLAGDPYEQYF. Written as DNA, the CDR3 is TGTGCCAGCAGCCCCCGACTAGCGGGAGACCCCTACGAGCAGTACTTC.

This clone turned up a few times. This rearrangement joins TRBV6-5 to TRBJ2-7, with a possible D match to TRBD1 (6 bases). The CDR3 is made up of 15 amino acids. Germline values: CDR1 MNHEY, CDR2 SVGAGI. Trimming took off 5 bases at V and 7 bases at J, with 21 bases between the two ends. The CDR3 loop is CASSTQGTLRREQYF. The CDR3 DNA is TGTGCCAGCAGTACTCAGGGGACGCTCAGGAGAGAGCAGTACTTC.

The chain recombines TRBV13 with TRBJ2-7; 9 nucleotides line up with TRBD2. The V gene's germline CDR1 is PRHDT and CDR2 FYEKMQ (reference sequence). This CDR3 has 16 amino acids. The J segment lost 2 bases and the V segment lost 0 bases, leaving 5 bases of the junction unmatched. DNA of the CDR3: TGTGCCAGCAGCTTAGGGAGACTAGCGGAGCCCTACGAGCAGTACTTC. Translated: CASSLGRLAEPYEQYF.

This chain links TRBV14 with TRBJ2-7; D gene ambiguous. This CDR3 has 11 amino acids. CDR1 and CDR2 from the germline V gene are SGHDN and FVKESK. Trimming pared 1 base from V and 9 bases from J, leaving 7 bases between. Here the CDR3 DNA reads TGTGCCAGCAGCCAAGGGCCCTCGCAGTACTTC. Protein: CASSQGPSQYF.

This chain connects TRBV7-2 to TRBJ2-1; tentative D call: TRBD2 (5 bases). Looked up from germline, CDR1 is SGHTA and CDR2 is FQGNSA. V lost 8 bases to trimming and J lost 0 bases, with 20 bases between them. This CDR3 region has 17 residues. The CDR3 coding sequence is TGTGCCAGCCGTCCGGGGAAGTGGGAGAGCTCCTACAATGAGCAGTTCTTC. It codes for CASRPGKWESSYNEQFF.

This clone has a handful of counts. The chain is built from TRBV27 and TRBJ2-5; D remains unclear. V was pared by 4 bases and J by 0 bases, with 15 bases between. CDR3 length equals 16 residues. Looked up from germline, CDR1 is MNHEY and CDR2 is SMNVEV (reference sequence). DNA of the CDR3: TGTGCCAGCAGTTCGCGAAATTTCAAGTACCAAGAGACCCAGTACTTC. This translates into CASSSRNFKYQETQYF.

The genes are TRBV7-9 and TRBJ2-3; TRBD1 is a possible D gene (6 bases). The CDR3 is 16 amino acids. V gave up 1 base and J gave up 4 bases, with 15 bases separating them. Germline lookup yields CDR1 SEHNR and CDR2 FQNEAQ (reference sequence). The CDR3 sequence: CASSLVGQGNADTQYF. In nucleotides, the CDR3 is TGTGCCAGCAGCTTAGTTGGGCAGGGGAACGCAGATACGCAGTATTTT.